This is a list of T cell receptor beta chains from one sample in a study of OX40 agonist ivuxolimab in advanced cancers. Assay used: immunoSEQ multiplex PCR; TCRdb lists only in-frame clones, some missing. The sample lists around 95,000 clones, under 95% occurring once. The sequencing here drew on CD4+ or CD8+ T cells sorted from blood, taken in a trial of the OX40 agonist ivuxolimab. The receptor set was obtained from an adult with an advanced solid tumor such as melanoma, head and neck, liver or kidney cancer. Each CDR3 is given with its conserved first and last residue. A D gene is named only where the DNA matches it firmly. Where a row states a size, it is once, few, many or the class of an expanded clone; other rows omit it.

V: TRBV5-4
J: TRBJ2-7
D: TRBD2
size: NA
DNA: TGTGCCAGCAGCTTGGGAGGTAGCGGGATCTCCTACGAGCAGTACTTC
CDR3: CASSLGGSGISYEQYF

V: TRBV28
J: TRBJ2-6
D: TRBD1
size: NA
DNA: TGTGCCCACGGACAGGGGGTGCCTGGGGCCAACGTCCTGACTTTC
CDR3: CAHGQGVPGANVLTF

V: TRBV5-4
J: TRBJ2-2
D: NA
size: once
DNA: TGTGCCAGCAGCTTCAGCCAACTAGTCTCCGGGGAGCTGTTTTTT
CDR3: CASSFSQLVSGELFF

V: TRBV18
J: TRBJ1-2
D: NA
size: NA
DNA: TGTGCCAGCTCACCTACGGGAGAAGCGTCTTATGGCTACACCTTC
CDR3: CASSPTGEASYGYTF

V: TRBV30
J: TRBJ2-3
D: TRBD2
size: NA
DNA: TGTGCCTGGAGTGTACTGAGCGGGGGGGTGGATACGCAGTATTTT
CDR3: CAWSVLSGGVDTQYF

V: TRBV29-1
J: TRBJ2-5
D: NA
size: NA
DNA: TGCAGCACGATGACAGTCCAAGAGACCCAGTACTTC
CDR3: CSTMTVQETQYF

V: TRBV5-1
J: TRBJ2-3
D: NA
size: NA
DNA: TGCGCCAGCAGCTTGGTAGGTTCAGATACGCAGTATTTT
CDR3: CASSLVGSDTQYF

V: TRBV19
J: TRBJ1-5
D: NA
size: NA
DNA: TGTGCCAGTAGTATAAGTGGTAGCAATCAGCCCCAGCATTTT
CDR3: CASSISGSNQPQHF

V: TRBV11-2
J: TRBJ2-5
D: NA
size: NA
DNA: TGTGCCAGCAGCTTTGCAGGGGAAGAGACCCAGTACTTC
CDR3: CASSFAGEETQYF

V: TRBV4-1
J: TRBJ2-3
D: NA
size: NA
DNA: TGCGCCAGCAGCCAAGGGGGGGCGCCCCCAGATACGCAGTATTTT
CDR3: CASSQGGAPPDTQYF

V: TRBV13
J: TRBJ2-1
D: NA
size: once
DNA: TGTGCCAGCAGCCCTACGGCGGACGGACGGCTAGGGGAGCAGTTCTTC
CDR3: CASSPTADGRLGEQFF

V: TRBV7-2
J: TRBJ1-3
D: NA
size: once
DNA: TGTGCCAGCAGCACCGCGGGCTTCTCTGGAAACACCATATATTTT
CDR3: CASSTAGFSGNTIYF

V: TRBV18
J: TRBJ2-5
D: TRBD1
size: NA
DNA: TGTGCCAGCTCACAGGTGGGACAGGGGTCCGGGGAGACCCAGTACTTC
CDR3: CASSQVGQGSGETQYF

V: TRBV6-4
J: TRBJ1-2
D: TRBD1
size: NA
DNA: TGTGCCAGCAGTGAATTCCAGGGGGCAAGCTATGGCTACACCTTC
CDR3: CASSEFQGASYGYTF

V: TRBV6-1
J: TRBJ2-3
D: NA
size: NA
DNA: TGTGCCAGCACCTCCCAGGCAGCGGCGGATACGCAGTATTTT
CDR3: CASTSQAAADTQYF

V: TRBV6-1
J: TRBJ2-1
D: TRBD2
size: NA
DNA: TGTGCCAGCAGTCCGGGACTAGCGGCTTACAATGAGCAGTTCTTC
CDR3: CASSPGLAAYNEQFF

V: TRBV5-1
J: TRBJ1-1
D: NA
size: NA
DNA: TGCGCCAGCAGCTTCCCAGGGGTCCCTGGGGCTTTCTTT
CDR3: CASSFPGVPGAFF

V: TRBV7-8
J: TRBJ1-2
D: TRBD1
size: NA
DNA: TGTGCCAGCAGCGTAGAGGACAGGACTCGGGGCTACACCTTC
CDR3: CASSVEDRTRGYTF

V: TRBV29-1
J: TRBJ1-2
D: NA
size: NA
DNA: TGCAGCGTTGGTGGACAGCCAAGCCCCTACACCTTC
CDR3: CSVGGQPSPYTF

V: TRBV6-5
J: TRBJ2-1
D: NA
size: NA
DNA: TGTGCCAGCAGTTACGGAACGGGGGGCCTCAATGAGCAGTTCTTC
CDR3: CASSYGTGGLNEQFF

V: TRBV27
J: TRBJ2-3
D: NA
size: NA
DNA: TGTGCCAGCAGTACTACCGGGACTAGCACAGATACGCAGTATTTT
CDR3: CASSTTGTSTDTQYF

V: TRBV7-9
J: TRBJ2-1
D: TRBD2
size: NA
DNA: TGTGCCAGCAGCTTAGCCCTAGCGGCAAACTCCTACAATGAGCAGTTCTTC
CDR3: CASSLALAANSYNEQFF

V: TRBV7-2
J: TRBJ2-2
D: NA
size: NA
DNA: TGTGCCAGCAGCTTGTCCCCGAGGGGCACCGGGGAGCTGTTTTTT
CDR3: CASSLSPRGTGELFF

V: TRBV4-2
J: TRBJ1-1
D: NA
size: NA
DNA: TGTGCCAGCAGCCTTCCACCGTTAGGGAAAGCTTTCTTT
CDR3: CASSLPPLGKAFF

V: TRBV28
J: TRBJ1-2
D: NA
size: NA
DNA: TGTGCCAGCAGTGTCACAGCCTATGGCTACACCTTC
CDR3: CASSVTAYGYTF

V: TRBV19
J: TRBJ1-4
D: NA
size: NA
DNA: TGTGCCAGTACCCCGACGGGAACTAATGAAAAACTGTTTTTT
CDR3: CASTPTGTNEKLFF

V: TRBV19
J: TRBJ1-5
D: NA
size: NA
DNA: TGTGCCAGTAGTATAGCGAGGGGCAATCAGCCCCAGCATTTT
CDR3: CASSIARGNQPQHF

V: TRBV10-2
J: TRBJ2-7
D: NA
size: NA
DNA: TGCGCCAGCAGTGACCTGACAGTCGCGGGCACCGAGCAGTACTTC
CDR3: CASSDLTVAGTEQYF

V: TRBV5-1
J: TRBJ1-1
D: TRBD1
size: NA
DNA: TGCGCCAGCAGCGAAGGGACAGTAGACACTGAAGCTTTCTTT
CDR3: CASSEGTVDTEAFF

V: TRBV10-1
J: TRBJ1-5
D: NA
size: NA
DNA: TGCGCCAGCAGTCCTCCGAATCAGCCCCAGCATTTT
CDR3: CASSPPNQPQHF

V: TRBV11-2
J: TRBJ2-2
D: NA
size: NA
DNA: TGTGCCAGCAGCCATCGCGCTCCCCTTCTTCCCGGGGAGCTGTTTTTT
CDR3: CASSHRAPLLPGELFF

V: TRBV6-1
J: TRBJ1-2
D: NA
size: NA
DNA: TGTGCCAGCAGTGAAGACAGGAACTATGGCTACACCTTC
CDR3: CASSEDRNYGYTF

V: TRBV19
J: TRBJ1-6
D: NA
size: NA
DNA: TGTGCCAGTAGTACGGGACAAGGGATTTCACCCCTCCACTTT
CDR3: CASSTGQGISPLHF

V: TRBV19
J: TRBJ2-3
D: NA
size: few
DNA: TGTGCCAGTAGGTCTCTCGCTAGCACAGATACGCAGTATTTT
CDR3: CASRSLASTDTQYF

V: TRBV5-1
J: TRBJ1-2
D: TRBD1
size: NA
DNA: TGCGCCAGCAGCTTGGCCGGGACAGGGAATGGCTACACCTTC
CDR3: CASSLAGTGNGYTF

V: TRBV2
J: TRBJ1-5
D: NA
size: NA
DNA: TGTGCCAGCAGTGGGTGGACTAGCAATCAGCCCCAGCATTTT
CDR3: CASSGWTSNQPQHF

V: TRBV25-1
J: TRBJ1-6
D: NA
size: NA
DNA: TGTGCCAGCCGTGACGTTGTATATAATTCACCCCTCCACTTT
CDR3: CASRDVVYNSPLHF

V: TRBV28
J: TRBJ1-2
D: TRBD1
size: NA
DNA: TGTGCCAGCGTGGGGACAGGGGGCGCGTCAAACTATGGCTACACCTTC
CDR3: CASVGTGGASNYGYTF

V: TRBV6-5
J: TRBJ2-7
D: TRBD2
size: NA
DNA: TGTGCCAGCAGTCCGCTAGCGGGGGGTTCCTACGAGCAGTACTTC
CDR3: CASSPLAGGSYEQYF

V: TRBV2
J: TRBJ2-5
D: NA
size: NA
DNA: TGTGCCAGCAAGTACCAAGAGACCCAGTACTTC
CDR3: CASKYQETQYF

V: TRBV10-3
J: TRBJ1-1
D: NA
size: few
DNA: TGTGCCATCAGTCGGGACTTTCTCACTGAAGCTTTCTTT
CDR3: CAISRDFLTEAFF

V: TRBV2
J: TRBJ2-7
D: TRBD1
size: few
DNA: TGTGCCAGCCTCCGGGACAGCCTATACGAGCAGTACTTC
CDR3: CASLRDSLYEQYF

V: TRBV14
J: TRBJ1-2
D: NA
size: NA
DNA: TGTGCCAGCAGCCAAGATGGTAGCTATGGCTACACCTTC
CDR3: CASSQDGSYGYTF

V: TRBV6-5
J: TRBJ2-7
D: NA
size: NA
DNA: TGTGCCAGCTGGGATTGGGGGCGGCCCTACGAGCAGTACTTC
CDR3: CASWDWGRPYEQYF

V: TRBV14
J: TRBJ2-7
D: NA
size: NA
DNA: TGTGCCAGCAGCCGGACAGACAGCTACGAGCAGTACTTC
CDR3: CASSRTDSYEQYF

V: TRBV25-1
J: TRBJ1-6
D: TRBD1
size: NA
DNA: TGTGCCAGCAGTGACTCGGGACAGGGGGATTCACCCCTCCACTTT
CDR3: CASSDSGQGDSPLHF

V: TRBV5-4
J: TRBJ1-6
D: TRBD1
size: NA
DNA: TGTGCCAGCAGCTTGTTTGCGGGACAGAGCTCCTATAATTCACCCCTCCACTTT
CDR3: CASSLFAGQSSYNSPLHF

V: TRBV9
J: TRBJ2-3
D: NA
size: NA
DNA: TGTGCCAGCAGCGTAGGGAACAGTAATCCCACAGATACGCAGTATTTT
CDR3: CASSVGNSNPTDTQYF

V: TRBV4-1
J: TRBJ1-3
D: NA
size: NA
DNA: TGCGCCAGCAGCCAAGATCTCCAGGCGAACTCTGGAAACACCATATATTTT
CDR3: CASSQDLQANSGNTIYF

V: TRBV7-9
J: TRBJ2-3
D: TRBD1
size: NA
DNA: TGTGCCAGCAGCTTTCTCGGACAGGGGGCCACAGATACGCAGTATTTT
CDR3: CASSFLGQGATDTQYF

V: TRBV7-2
J: TRBJ2-5
D: TRBD2
size: NA
DNA: TGTGCCAGCAGCCAGGGGACTAGCAGACAAGAGACCCAGTACTTC
CDR3: CASSQGTSRQETQYF

V: TRBV5-1
J: TRBJ2-3
D: TRBD1
size: once
DNA: TGCGCCAGCAGCTTGGAGGCTGCCAGGGGGTGGGATACGCAGTATTTT
CDR3: CASSLEAARGWDTQYF

V: TRBV7-2
J: TRBJ1-6
D: NA
size: NA
DNA: TGTGCCAGCAGCTTACCCCAAGCCGGGAATTCACCCCTCCACTTT
CDR3: CASSLPQAGNSPLHF

V: TRBV7-9
J: TRBJ2-3
D: TRBD2
size: NA
DNA: TGTGCCAGCAGCTTAGGCCCGGGGGGAGATACGCAGTATTTT
CDR3: CASSLGPGGDTQYF

V: TRBV11-3
J: TRBJ2-1
D: NA
size: NA
DNA: TGTGCCAGCAGCGCCGGATTCAATGAGCAGTTCTTC
CDR3: CASSAGFNEQFF

V: TRBV6-5
J: TRBJ2-5
D: NA
size: NA
DNA: TGTGCCAGCAGTGCCCGACATGTATCCCAAGAGACCCAGTACTTC
CDR3: CASSARHVSQETQYF

V: TRBV5-4
J: TRBJ1-1
D: NA
size: NA
DNA: TGTGCCCCCACCTGGGGGGGGAAAATGAACACTGAAGCTTTCTTT
CDR3: CAPTWGGKMNTEAFF

V: TRBV21-1
J: TRBJ2-1
D: NA
size: NA
DNA: TGTGCCAGCAGCAAAGTCGTGAAGCGTCTCGGTCCCTACAATGAGCAGTTCTTC
CDR3: CASSKVVKRLGPYNEQFF

V: TRBV9
J: TRBJ1-1
D: TRBD1
size: NA
DNA: TGTGCCAGCAGCGTAGGGACAGGGTCCATGAACACTGAAGCTTTCTTT
CDR3: CASSVGTGSMNTEAFF

V: TRBV4-3
J: TRBJ1-5
D: NA
size: NA
DNA: TGCGCCAGCAGCCAAGGGGCCGCCGGGAACCAGCCCCAGCATTTT
CDR3: CASSQGAAGNQPQHF